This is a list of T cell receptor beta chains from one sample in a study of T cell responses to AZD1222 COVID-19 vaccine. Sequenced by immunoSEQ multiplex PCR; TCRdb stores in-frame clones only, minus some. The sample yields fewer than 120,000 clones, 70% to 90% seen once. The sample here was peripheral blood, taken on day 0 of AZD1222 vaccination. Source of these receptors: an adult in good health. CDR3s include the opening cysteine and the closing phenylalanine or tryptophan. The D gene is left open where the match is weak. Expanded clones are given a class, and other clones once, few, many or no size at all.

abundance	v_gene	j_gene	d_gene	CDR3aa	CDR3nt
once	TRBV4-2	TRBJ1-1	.	CASSQDAADTLGTEAFF	TGTGCCAGCAGCCAAGACGCCGCGGACACTCTGGGCACTGAAGCTTTCTTT
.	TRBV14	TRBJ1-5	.	CASSQQGPLNQPQHF	TGTGCCAGCAGCCAACAGGGGCCCCTCAATCAGCCCCAGCATTTT
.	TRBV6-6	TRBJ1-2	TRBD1	CASTQLGGDGYTF	TGTGCCAGCACTCAATTAGGGGGCGATGGCTACACCTTC
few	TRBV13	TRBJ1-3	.	CASRPSGNTIYF	TGTGCCAGCAGACCATCTGGAAACACCATATATTTT
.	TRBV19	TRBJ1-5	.	CASSPLNSNQPQHF	TGTGCCAGTAGCCCACTCAATAGCAATCAGCCCCAGCATTTT
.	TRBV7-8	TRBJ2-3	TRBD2	CASSLVGRGGRTDTQYF	TGTGCCAGCAGCTTAGTTGGGCGGGGGGGTCGCACAGATACGCAGTATTTT
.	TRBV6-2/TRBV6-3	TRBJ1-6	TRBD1	CASSYRGRQGSYNSPLHF	TGTGCCAGCAGTTATCGGGGCCGACAGGGCTCCTATAATTCACCCCTCCACTTT
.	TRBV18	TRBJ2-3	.	CASSPPDRGRSTDTQYF	TGTGCCAGCTCACCACCGGATCGGGGCCGTAGCACAGATACGCAGTATTTT
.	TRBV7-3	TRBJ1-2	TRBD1	CASSSMGQGAGYDGYTF	TGTGCCAGCAGCTCCATGGGACAGGGGGCTGGGTACGATGGCTACACCTTC
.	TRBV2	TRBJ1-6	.	CASLTTQGSPLHF	TGTGCCAGCCTTACTACTCAAGGTTCACCCCTCCACTTT
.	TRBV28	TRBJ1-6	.	CASSPSQGYGSPLHF	TGTGCCAGCAGTCCCTCACAGGGTTATGGGTCACCCCTCCACTTT
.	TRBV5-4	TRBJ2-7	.	CASSRQESYEQYF	TGTGCCAGCAGTCGACAGGAGTCCTACGAGCAGTACTTC
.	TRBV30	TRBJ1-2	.	CAWSVDRFYGYTF	TGTGCCTGGAGTGTAGACAGGTTCTATGGCTACACCTTC
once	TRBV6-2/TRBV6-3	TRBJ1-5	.	CASSYSAGGNQPQHF	TGTGCCAGCAGTTATTCCGCGGGCGGCAATCAGCCCCAGCATTTT
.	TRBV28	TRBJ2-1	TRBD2	CASSLLAGGLNEQFF	TGTGCCAGCAGTTTACTAGCGGGGGGGCTCAATGAGCAGTTCTTC
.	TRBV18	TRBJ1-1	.	CASSPPAGVNTEAFF	TGTGCCAGCTCACCCCCTGCCGGGGTGAACACTGAAGCTTTCTTT
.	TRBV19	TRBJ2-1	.	CASSMDPGGSYNEQFF	TGTGCCAGTAGTATGGATCCCGGGGGCTCCTACAATGAGCAGTTCTTC
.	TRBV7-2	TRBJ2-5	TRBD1	CASSLTGTGALQETQYF	TGTGCCAGCAGCTTAACCGGGACAGGGGCTCTCCAAGAGACCCAGTACTTC
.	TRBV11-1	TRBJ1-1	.	CASSLASRAKGAFF	TGTGCCAGCAGCTTAGCTTCCCGGGCCAAAGGGGCTTTCTTT
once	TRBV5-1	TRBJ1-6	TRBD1	CASSSPGTGSSPLHF	TGCGCCAGCAGCTCTCCAGGGACAGGGTCTTCACCCCTCCACTTT
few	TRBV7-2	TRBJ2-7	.	CASSLGRNYEQYF	TGTGCCAGCAGCTTAGGTAGGAACTACGAGCAGTACTTC
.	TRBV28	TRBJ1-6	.	CASSSTRAGANSPLHF	TGTGCCAGCAGTTCCACCAGGGCAGGAGCTAATTCACCCCTCCACTTT
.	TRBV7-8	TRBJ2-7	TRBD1	CASSYGDRDREQYF	TGTGCCAGCAGCTACGGGGACAGGGACCGCGAGCAGTACTTC
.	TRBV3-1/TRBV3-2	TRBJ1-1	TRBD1	CASDTGGLSTEAFF	TGTGCCAGCGACACAGGGGGCTTGTCGACTGAAGCTTTCTTT
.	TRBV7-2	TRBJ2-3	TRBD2	CASSLEGLAVSTDTQYF	TGTGCCAGCAGCTTAGAGGGACTAGCGGTTTCCACAGATACGCAGTATTTT
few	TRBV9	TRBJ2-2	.	CASSWADANTGELFF	TGTGCCAGCTCCTGGGCCGATGCGAACACCGGGGAGCTGTTTTTT
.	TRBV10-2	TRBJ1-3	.	CASSATAGNTIYF	TGCGCCAGCAGTGCGACCGCTGGAAACACCATATATTTT
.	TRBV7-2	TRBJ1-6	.	CASRGLQGTPSYNSPLHF	TGTGCCAGCAGGGGATTACAGGGAACCCCCTCCTATAATTCACCCCTCCACTTT
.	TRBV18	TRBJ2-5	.	CASSRVNGKQETQYF	TGTGCCAGCTCACGGGTCAACGGAAAACAAGAGACCCAGTACTTC
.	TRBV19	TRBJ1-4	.	CASVGLFNEKLFF	TGTGCCAGTGTCGGTCTGTTCAATGAAAAACTGTTTTTT
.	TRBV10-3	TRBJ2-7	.	CAISESPVGTYEQYF	TGTGCCATCAGTGAGTCTCCCGTAGGGACCTACGAGCAGTACTTC
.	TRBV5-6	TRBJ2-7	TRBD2	CASNYGTSGIYEQYF	TGTGCCAGCAACTACGGGACTAGCGGGATTTACGAGCAGTACTTC
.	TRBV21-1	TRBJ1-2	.	CASSKWGAYGYTF	TGTGCCAGCAGCAAGTGGGGTGCCTATGGCTACACCTTC
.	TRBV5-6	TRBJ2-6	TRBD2	CASSHRTSGPSGANVLTF	TGTGCCAGCAGCCACCGGACTAGCGGGCCCTCTGGGGCCAACGTCCTGACTTTC
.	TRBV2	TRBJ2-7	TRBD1	CASSEGRGLGEQYF	TGTGCCAGCAGTGAAGGCAGGGGGCTAGGCGAGCAGTACTTC
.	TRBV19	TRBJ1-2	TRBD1	CASTADRGNYGYTF	TGTGCCAGTACCGCCGACAGGGGAAACTATGGCTACACCTTC
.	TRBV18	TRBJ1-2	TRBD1	CASSPSGGSYGYTF	TGTGCCAGCTCACCATCAGGGGGCTCCTATGGCTACACCTTC
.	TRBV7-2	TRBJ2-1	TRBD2	CASSPERGGYNEQFF	TGTGCCAGCAGCCCGGAGCGGGGGGGCTACAATGAGCAGTTCTTC
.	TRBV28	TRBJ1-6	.	CASSIGLGGGNNSPLHF	TGTGCCAGCAGTATAGGTCTCGGGGGGGGAAATAATTCACCCCTCCACTTT
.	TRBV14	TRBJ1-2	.	CASSQYEIGYTF	TGTGCCAGCAGCCAATACGAGATTGGCTACACCTTC
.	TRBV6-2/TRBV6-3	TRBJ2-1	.	CASSYPQGRSSYNEQFF	TGTGCCAGCAGTTACCCCCAGGGTAGGAGCTCCTACAATGAGCAGTTCTTC
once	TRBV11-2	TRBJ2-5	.	CATLGRGQETQYF	TGTGCTACCCTTGGAAGAGGTCAAGAGACCCAGTACTTC
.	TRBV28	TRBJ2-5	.	CASSSYGTQYQETQYF	TGTGCCAGCAGTTCATACGGGACACAGTACCAAGAGACCCAGTACTTC
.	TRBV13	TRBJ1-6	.	CASRSATSSYNSPLHF	TGTGCCAGCAGGTCCGCAACAAGCTCCTATAATTCACCCCTCCACTTT
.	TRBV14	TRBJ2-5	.	CASSHRRAGEETQYF	TGTGCCAGCAGCCATCGGCGGGCGGGCGAAGAGACCCAGTACTTC
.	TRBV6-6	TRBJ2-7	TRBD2	CASSYVGGAYEQYF	TGTGCCAGCAGTTACGTCGGGGGGGCCTACGAGCAGTACTTC
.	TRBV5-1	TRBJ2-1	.	CASSLLQGRQYEQFF	TGCGCCAGCAGCTTGCTCCAGGGGCGCCAATATGAGCAGTTCTTC
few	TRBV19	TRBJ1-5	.	CASSESNQPQHF	TGTGCCAGTAGTGAGAGCAATCAGCCCCAGCATTTT
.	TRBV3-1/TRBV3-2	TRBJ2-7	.	CASSQALGREQYF	TGTGCCAGCAGCCAAGCTTTAGGGCGAGAGCAGTACTTC
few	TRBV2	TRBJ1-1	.	CASSRDITEAFF	TGTGCCAGCAGTCGGGACATTACTGAAGCTTTCTTT
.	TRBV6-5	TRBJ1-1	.	CASSRRGGQTEAFF	TGTGCCAGCAGTCGTCGCGGGGGCCAGACTGAAGCTTTCTTT
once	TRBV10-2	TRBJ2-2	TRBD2	CASRSGSGGAGELFF	TGCGCCAGCAGAAGCGGGAGTGGTGGCGCCGGGGAGCTGTTTTTT
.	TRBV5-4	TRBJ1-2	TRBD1	CASSRKGTGGDYGYTF	TGTGCCAGCAGCCGAAAAGGGACAGGGGGCGACTATGGCTACACCTTC
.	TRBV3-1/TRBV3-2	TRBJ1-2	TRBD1	CASSRSPDTGEGYTF	TGTGCCAGCAGCCGTTCCCCGGACACAGGGGAGGGCTACACCTTC
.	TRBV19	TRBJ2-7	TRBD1	CASSMGQGFYEQYF	TGTGCCAGTAGTATGGGACAGGGATTTTACGAGCAGTACTTC
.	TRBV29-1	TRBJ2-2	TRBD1	CSVGRQGAGTGELFF	TGCAGCGTTGGCCGCCAGGGGGCCGGCACCGGGGAGCTGTTTTTT
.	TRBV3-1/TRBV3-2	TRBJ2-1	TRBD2	CASSPLAGASNEQFF	TGTGCCAGCAGCCCCCTAGCGGGAGCGTCCAATGAGCAGTTCTTC
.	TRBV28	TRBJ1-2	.	CASRPRGGAIYGYTF	TGTGCCAGCCGGCCTAGGGGGGGCGCCATCTATGGCTACACCTTC
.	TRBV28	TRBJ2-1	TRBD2	CASNVPGTSGRAFSSYNEQFF	TGTGCCAGCAACGTTCCCGGGACTAGCGGGAGGGCCTTTAGCTCCTACAATGAGCAGTTCTTC